This TCR beta chain was profiled in a study of radiotherapy plus CTLA-4 blockade in lung cancer. On the study more broadly: For about 19% of patients, objective responses occurred, and 30% to 35% had disease control.

The protocol was immunoSEQ multiplex PCR, while the TCRdb copy is restricted to in-frame clones and leaves out a portion. The table shows around 120,000 clones, with nearly 80% occurring only once. It was focal radiation plus CTLA-4 blockade with ipilimumab that patients with chemo-refractory metastatic non-small-cell lung cancer received. Trimming removed 3 bases from V and 8 bases from J, with 13 bases in between. The CDR3 consists of 13 residues. Per the germline V gene, CDR1 is SGHTA and CDR2 is FQGNSA. Study results and caveats: How blood T cell clones changed early, along with interferon-beta, reportedly forecast response best.

Worth noting for this clone: The antigen remains unidentified.

Sequenced material: peripheral blood, taken from a patient treated with radiotherapy plus ipilimumab. J is TRBJ1-2 and V is TRBV7-2; D gene uncertain. This TCR came from a human donor with non-small cell lung cancer who had a partial response to radiotherapy plus ipilimumab. The CDR3 protein is CASSLERGKGYTF. The CDR3 nucleotides are TGTGCCAGCAGCTTGGAACGAGGGAAGGGCTACACCTTC.